This entry describes one T cell receptor delta chain. TCRdb repeated clone calling on the RT-PCR reads with CATT. The data hold roughly 5,400 delta-chain clones, with around a tenth observed a single time. The record originates from a study of gamma-delta T cells after stem cell transplantation. V shed 0 bases, J shed 0 bases, and the junction held 8 bases outside the gene matches. There are 21 residues in the CDR3. Germline loops: CDR1 GEAIGNYY, CDR2 EKD. The J gene is TRDJ3, the V gene TRDV2; the match to TRDD3 covers 12 bases. The sample comprised gamma-delta T cells. This clonotype was obtained from a human donor. It is not recorded whose cells these are; they may come from a transplant donor. The CDR3: CACDTASTGGYTSWDTRQMFF. CDR3 nucleotides: TGTGCCTGTGACACCGCGTCGACTGGGGGATACACCTCCTGGGACACCCGACAGATGTTTTTC.